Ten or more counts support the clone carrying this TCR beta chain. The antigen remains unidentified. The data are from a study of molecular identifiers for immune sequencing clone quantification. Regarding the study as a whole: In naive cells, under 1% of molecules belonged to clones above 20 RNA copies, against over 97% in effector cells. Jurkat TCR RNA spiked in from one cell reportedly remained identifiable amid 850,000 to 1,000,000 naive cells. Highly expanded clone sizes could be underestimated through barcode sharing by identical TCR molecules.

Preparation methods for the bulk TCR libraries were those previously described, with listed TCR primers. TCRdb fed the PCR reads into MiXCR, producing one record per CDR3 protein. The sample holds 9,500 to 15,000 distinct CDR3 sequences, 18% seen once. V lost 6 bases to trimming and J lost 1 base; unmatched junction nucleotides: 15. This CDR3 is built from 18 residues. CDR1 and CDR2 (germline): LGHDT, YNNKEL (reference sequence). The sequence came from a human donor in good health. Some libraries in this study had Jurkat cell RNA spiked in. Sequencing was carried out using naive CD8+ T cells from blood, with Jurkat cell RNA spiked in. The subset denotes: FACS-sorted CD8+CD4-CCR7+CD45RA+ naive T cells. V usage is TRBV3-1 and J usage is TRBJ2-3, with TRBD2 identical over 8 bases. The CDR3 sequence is CASRTRAGGTTGTDTQYF. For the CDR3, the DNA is TGTGCCAGCAGGACCCGGGCGGGAGGCACCACTGGCACAGATACGCAGTATTTT.